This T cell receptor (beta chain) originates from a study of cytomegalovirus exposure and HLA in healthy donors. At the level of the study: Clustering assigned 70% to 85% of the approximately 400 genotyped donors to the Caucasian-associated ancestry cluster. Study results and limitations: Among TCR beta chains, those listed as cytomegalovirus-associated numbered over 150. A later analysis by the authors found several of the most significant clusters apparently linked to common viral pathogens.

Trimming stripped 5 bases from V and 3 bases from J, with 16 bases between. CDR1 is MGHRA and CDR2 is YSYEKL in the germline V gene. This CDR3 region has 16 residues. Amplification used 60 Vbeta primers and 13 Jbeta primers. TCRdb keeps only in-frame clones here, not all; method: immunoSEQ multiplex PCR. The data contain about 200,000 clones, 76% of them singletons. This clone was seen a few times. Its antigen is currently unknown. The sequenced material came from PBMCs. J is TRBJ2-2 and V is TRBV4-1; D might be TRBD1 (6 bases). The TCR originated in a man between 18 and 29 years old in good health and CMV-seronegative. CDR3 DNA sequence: TGCGCCAGCAGCAGAGGGCACAGGGCTGACACCGGGGAGCTGTTTTTT. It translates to CASSRGHRADTGELFF.